One sample yielded the 10 T cell receptor beta chains listed below, sequenced in a study of spatial heterogeneity in lung cancer. MiXCR, applied by TCRdb to the 5' RACE reads, yields one record per CDR3 protein. The repertoire includes approximately 15,000 distinct CDR3 sequences, 6.2% of them detected once, and around 7% sits in the top ten. Study-level points and caveats: Expanded alpha and beta TCR counts within tumors tracked tumor mutation counts.

The time point: sample taken at primary tumor resection. For these TCRs, the target antigens are not known. The sample here was lung tumor tissue, taken at surgery. Source of these receptors: a male donor with early-stage non-small cell lung cancer.

This clonotype was detected ten times or more. The library was prepared for alpha chains; this beta chain is a stray read, so its frequency means little. The chain has TRBV20-1 and TRBJ1-5; D might be TRBD1 (5 bases). The CDR3 extends over 15 amino acids. Looked up from germline, CDR1 is DFQATT and CDR2 is SNEGSKA (reference sequence). V lost 0 bases, J lost 1 base, and 10 bases lay in between. CDR3 loop: CSARERQLSNQPQHF. The CDR3 DNA follows: TGCAGTGCTAGAGAAAGACAGCTAAGCAATCAGCCCCAGCATTTT.

This clonotype has ten or more counts. Within a library made for alpha chains, this beta chain is off target, and its count is uninformative. This rearrangement joins TRBV28 to TRBJ2-4; 7 nucleotides align to TRBD1. Trimming took 6 bases from V and 4 from J; bases not matched to a gene: 9. This CDR3 contains 15 residues. Germline CDR1 MDHEN, CDR2 SYDVKM. CDR3 loop: CASSYTRQGKNIQYF. The CDR3 DNA follows: TGTGCCAGCAGCTACACTCGACAGGGAAAAAACATTCAGTACTTC.

The table lists this clonotype with many counts. This beta chain represents an off-target read in a library built for alpha chains; its size is of limited meaning. V usage is TRBV11-2 and J usage is TRBJ1-5, with D unresolved. This CDR3 has 13 residues. V was pared by 1 base and J by 7 bases, with 8 bases between. Germline CDR1 and CDR2: SGHAT and FQNNGV. CDR3 DNA sequence: TGTGCCAGCAGCTTAGGGTTGGAACAGCCCCAGCATTTT. It specifies CASSLGLEQPQHF.

There are many counts of this clonotype. This beta chain is an off-target read within a library intended for alpha chains, so its frequency means little. This chain uses TRBV6-2 or TRBV6-3 with TRBJ2-5; 11 bases agree with TRBD2. V lost 2 bases, J lost 3 bases, and 5 bases stayed unmatched. Germline V gene sequence: CDR1 MNHEY, CDR2 SVGEGT. The length of the CDR3 is 16 residues. CDR3 loop: CASSYLAGGLEETQYF. Written as DNA, the CDR3 is TGTGCCAGCAGTTACCTAGCGGGGGGCCTCGAAGAGACCCAGTACTTC.

This clonotype was detected only a few times. This beta chain is off target for a library built for alpha chains, so its abundance means little. V usage is TRBV20-1 and J usage is TRBJ1-2; D gene unclear. The length of the CDR3 is 14 residues. Germline CDR1 is DFQATT and CDR2 is SNEGSKA (reference sequence). The V end was cut by 0 bases, the J end by 2 bases, with 10 bases between. The CDR3 protein is CSAREASRNYGYTF. The CDR3 DNA reads as TGCAGTGCTAGAGAAGCCTCCAGGAACTATGGCTACACCTTC.

This clonotype occurred a few times. Being off target in a library aimed at alpha chains, this beta chain has a size of little meaning. This chain connects TRBV28 to TRBJ1-6; D might be TRBD1 (6 bases). V was shortened by 2 bases and J by 8 bases, with 13 bases between the two germline ends. The CDR3 extends over 15 amino acids. CDR1 and CDR2 from the germline V gene are MDHEN and SYDVKM. CDR3 sequence: CASSLMDRDYSPLHF. The DNA for the CDR3 is TGTGCCAGCAGTTTAATGGACAGAGATTATTCACCCCTCCACTTT.

Worth noting for this clonotype: This beta chain is a stray read from a library made for alpha chains; its abundance is not meaningful. The chain uses TRBV7-2 and TRBJ2-5; D is unresolved. Germline values: CDR1 SGHTA, CDR2 FQGNSA. The germline V and J ends were trimmed by 5 bases and 2 bases, with 12 bases remaining between them. This CDR3 is 14 amino acids long. The CDR3 spells CASSLTTLQETQYF. For the CDR3, the DNA is TGTGCCAGCAGCCTTACCACGCTACAAGAGACCCAGTACTTC.

This clonotype was found many times. This beta chain is an off-target read within a library intended for alpha chains, so its frequency means little. CDR3 coding DNA: TGTGCCAGCTTTACAGGGGGCGCGGGGGACACTGAAGCTTTCTTT. It specifies CASFTGGAGDTEAFF. The chain joins TRBV6-1 to TRBJ1-1, with 9 bases matching TRBD1. Per the germline V gene, CDR1 is MNHNS and CDR2 is SASEGT. Losses at the gene ends were 8 bases for V and 3 bases for J; bases not matched to a gene: 10. The CDR3 loop spans 15 amino acids.

This clonotype was seen ten or more times. This beta chain is a stray read from a library made for alpha chains; its abundance is not meaningful. The V and J genes are TRBV6-1 and TRBJ1-5; D unresolved. V was cut by 10 bases and J by 4 bases, with 17 bases left in between. This CDR3 is 14 amino acids long. Germline values: CDR1 MNHNS, CDR2 SASEGT. CDR3 bases: TGTGCCACCGAGGCCCACCGGGGTAATCAGCCCCAGCATTTT. Its protein product is CATEAHRGNQPQHF.

This clonotype has at least ten counts. Because this beta chain is a stray read in a library intended to capture alpha chains, its abundance should not be given much weight. The chain carries TRBV18 and TRBJ1-1; TRBD1 might be the D (5 bases). The CDR3 spans 13 residues. Trimming left V 5 bases short and J 2 bases short, with 9 bases between. Germline lookup yields CDR1 KGHSH and CDR2 LQKENI. CDR3 sequence reads: CASSEQDNTEAFF. The CDR3 DNA is TGTGCCAGCTCAGAACAGGATAACACTGAAGCTTTCTTT.